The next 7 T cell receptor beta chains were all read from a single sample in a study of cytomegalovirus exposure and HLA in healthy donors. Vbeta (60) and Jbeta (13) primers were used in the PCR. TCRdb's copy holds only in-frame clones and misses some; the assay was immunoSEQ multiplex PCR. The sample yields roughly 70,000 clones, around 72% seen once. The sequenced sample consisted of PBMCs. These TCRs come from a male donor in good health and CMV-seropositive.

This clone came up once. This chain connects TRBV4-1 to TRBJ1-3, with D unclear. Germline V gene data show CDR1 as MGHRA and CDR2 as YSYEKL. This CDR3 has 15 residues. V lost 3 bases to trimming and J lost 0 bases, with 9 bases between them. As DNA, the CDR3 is TGCGCCAGCAGCCAGGGCAGCCCCTCTGGAAACACCATATATTTT. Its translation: CASSQGSPSGNTIYF.

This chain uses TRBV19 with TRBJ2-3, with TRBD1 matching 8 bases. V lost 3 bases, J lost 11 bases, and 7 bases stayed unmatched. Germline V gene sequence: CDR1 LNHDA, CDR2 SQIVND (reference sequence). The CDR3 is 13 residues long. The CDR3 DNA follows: TGTGCCAGTAGTATGCTACAGGGGGACGTGCAGTATTTT. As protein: CASSMLQGDVQYF.

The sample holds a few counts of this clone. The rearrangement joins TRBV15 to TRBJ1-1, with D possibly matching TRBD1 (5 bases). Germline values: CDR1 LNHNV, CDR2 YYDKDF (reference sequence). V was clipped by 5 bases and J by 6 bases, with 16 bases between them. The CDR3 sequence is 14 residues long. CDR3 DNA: TGTGCCACCAGCTCCGATGGGGCAGCAGCTGAAGCTTTCTTT. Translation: CATSSDGAAAEAFF.

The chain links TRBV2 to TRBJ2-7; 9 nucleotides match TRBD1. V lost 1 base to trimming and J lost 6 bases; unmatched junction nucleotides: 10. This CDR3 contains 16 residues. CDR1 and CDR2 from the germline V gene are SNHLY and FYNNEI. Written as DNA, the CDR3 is TGTGCCAGCAGTGAAGAAGGAAATACAGGGGGCATCGAGCAGTACTTC. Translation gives CASSEEGNTGGIEQYF.

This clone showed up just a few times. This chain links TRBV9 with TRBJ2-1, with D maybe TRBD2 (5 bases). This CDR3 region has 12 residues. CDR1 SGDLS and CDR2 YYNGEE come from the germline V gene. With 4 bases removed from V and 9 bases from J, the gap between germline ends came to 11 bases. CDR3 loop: CASSHVGGEQFF. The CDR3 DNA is TGTGCCAGCAGCCACGTCGGAGGTGAGCAGTTCTTC.

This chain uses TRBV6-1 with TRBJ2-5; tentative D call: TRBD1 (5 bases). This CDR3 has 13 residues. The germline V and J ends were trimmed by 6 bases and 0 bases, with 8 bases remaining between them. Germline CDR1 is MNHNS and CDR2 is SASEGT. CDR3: CASRTVNQETQYF. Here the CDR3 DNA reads TGTGCCAGCAGGACAGTTAACCAAGAGACCCAGTACTTC.

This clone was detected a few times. The chain's CDR3 is CASSQERDRGIRDTQYF. The CDR3 nucleotides are TGCGCCAGCAGCCAAGAGCGGGACAGGGGTATCAGAGATACGCAGTATTTT. The chain is built from TRBV4-1 and TRBJ2-3, with 10 bases identical to TRBD1. This CDR3 has 17 residues. The germline V gene has CDR1 MGHRA and CDR2 YSYEKL. After removal of 0 bases from V and 5 bases from J, the junction contained 8 bases not matched to a gene.